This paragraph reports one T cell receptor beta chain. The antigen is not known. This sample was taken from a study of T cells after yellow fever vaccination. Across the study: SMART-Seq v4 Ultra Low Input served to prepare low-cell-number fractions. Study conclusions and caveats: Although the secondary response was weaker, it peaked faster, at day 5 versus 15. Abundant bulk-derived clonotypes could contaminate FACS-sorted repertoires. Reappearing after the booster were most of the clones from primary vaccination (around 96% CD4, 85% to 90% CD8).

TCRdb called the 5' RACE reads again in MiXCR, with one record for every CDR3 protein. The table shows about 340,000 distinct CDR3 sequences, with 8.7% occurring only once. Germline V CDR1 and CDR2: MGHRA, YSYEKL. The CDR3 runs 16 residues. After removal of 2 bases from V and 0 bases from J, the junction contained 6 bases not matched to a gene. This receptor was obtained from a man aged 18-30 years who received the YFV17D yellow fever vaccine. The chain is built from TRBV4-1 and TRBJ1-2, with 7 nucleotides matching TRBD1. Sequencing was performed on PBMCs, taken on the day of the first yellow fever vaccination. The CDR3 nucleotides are TGCGCCAGCAGCCAATTATGGACAGGCCCTAACTATGGCTACACCTTC. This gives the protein CASSQLWTGPNYGYTF.